The rows below give T cell receptor beta chains drawn from one sample of a study of Graves' ophthalmopathy and Graves' hyperthyroidism. TCRdb called the multiplex PCR reads again in MiXCR, with one record for every CDR3 protein. Of roughly 50,000 distinct CDR3 sequences in the sample, around 50% are singletons; the top ten hold about 4.9%. The sample consisted of peripheral blood. The receptor set was obtained from an adult woman with Graves' ophthalmopathy. CDR3s include the opening cysteine and the closing phenylalanine or tryptophan. A D gene is named only where the DNA matches it firmly. For some rows the clone size is stated as once, few or many, or as a class when expanded; others skip it.

D	size	V	J	CDR3	DNA
.	many	TRBV5-8	TRBJ2-2	CASSGARGSNTGELFF	TGTGCCAGCAGCGGCGCAAGGGGGAGTAATACCGGGGAGCTGTTTTTT
.	many	TRBV24-1	TRBJ2-2	CATSDMGSTGELFF	TGTGCCACCAGTGATATGGGATCCACCGGGGAGCTGTTTTTT
.	.	TRBV20-1	TRBJ1-2	CSARVAGDAEEEGYTF	TGCAGTGCTAGAGTAGCAGGGGACGCGGAGGAAGAGGGCTACACCTTC
.	medium-sized	TRBV25-1	TRBJ2-5	CASSLTRDSGPVTQYF	TGTGCCAGCAGCCTAACCCGGGACAGCGGGCCGGTGACCCAGTACTTC
TRBD2	.	TRBV7-9	TRBJ2-1	CASSSEVGLADNEQFF	TGTGCCAGCAGCTCAGAGGTAGGACTAGCGGACAATGAGCAGTTCTTC
TRBD2	.	TRBV11-3	TRBJ2-5	CASSLYRAGGGETQYF	TGTGCCAGCAGCTTATATAGAGCGGGGGGTGGGGAGACCCAGTACTTC
TRBD2	many	TRBV28	TRBJ2-7	CASSSPSGSIFEQYF	TGTGCCAGCAGCTCCCCCAGCGGGAGCATATTCGAGCAGTACTTC
TRBD1	.	TRBV10-3	TRBJ2-7	CAISPGQGSLEQYF	TGTGCCATCAGCCCCGGACAGGGGAGTCTCGAGCAGTACTTC
TRBD1	many	TRBV5-1	TRBJ2-3	CASSLAVAGTGMQYF	TGCGCCAGCAGCTTGGCCGTGGCCGGGACAGGGATGCAGTATTTT
.	many	TRBV5-1	TRBJ1-6	CASSLALAGNSPLHF	TGCGCCAGCAGCTTGGCTCTTGCGGGTAATTCACCCCTCCACTTT
.	many	TRBV5-1	TRBJ1-2	CASSLWNPPDGYTF	TGCGCCAGCAGCTTGTGGAACCCTCCGGATGGCTACACCTTC
TRBD2	many	TRBV20-1	TRBJ2-7	CSAGAGGVSYEQYF	TGCAGTGCTGGGGCGGGGGGGGTCTCCTACGAGCAGTACTTC
.	many	TRBV3-1	TRBJ2-7	CASSQDPLTYEQYF	TGTGCCAGCAGCCAAGATCCGCTCACCTACGAGCAGTACTTC
.	.	TRBV7-3	TRBJ2-1	CASSPMASPYNEQFF	TGTGCCAGCAGCCCAATGGCCTCCCCATACAATGAGCAGTTCTTC
TRBD1	many	TRBV20-1	TRBJ1-4	CSARDVRDSNEKLFF	TGCAGTGCTAGAGACGTCCGGGACAGTAATGAAAAACTGTTTTTT
.	.	TRBV20-1	TRBJ2-6	CSADSGANVLTF	TGCAGTGCTGATTCGGGGGCCAACGTCCTGACTTTC
.	.	TRBV28	TRBJ2-5	CASLGRGPEGETQYF	TGTGCCAGCCTCGGCCGGGGCCCCGAGGGAGAGACCCAGTACTTC
TRBD1	many	TRBV20-1	TRBJ2-2	CSASAWTGGTGELFF	TGCAGTGCTAGTGCCTGGACAGGGGGTACCGGGGAGCTGTTTTTT
.	many	TRBV3-1	TRBJ1-1	CASSRRWNTEAFF	TGTGCCAGCAGCCGCCGTTGGAACACTGAAGCTTTCTTT
.	many	TRBV7-2	TRBJ1-5	CASSLFAQDNQPQHF	TGTGCCAGCAGCTTATTTGCACAGGACAATCAGCCCCAGCATTTT
TRBD1	.	TRBV20-1	TRBJ1-1	CSARTPGQYIGAFF	TGCAGTGCTCGTACACCGGGACAGTACATTGGAGCTTTCTTT
TRBD1	.	TRBV20-1	TRBJ1-2	CSASLTGTGGYTF	TGCAGTGCTAGCCTGACAGGGACGGGTGGCTACACCTTC
.	many	TRBV6-6	TRBJ1-6	CASSYSGSYNSPLHF	TGTGCCAGCAGTTACTCAGGGTCCTATAATTCACCCCTCCACTTT
TRBD1	many	TRBV6-5	TRBJ2-1	CASRLGQGPYNEQFF	TGTGCCAGCAGGTTGGGACAGGGACCCTACAATGAGCAGTTCTTC
TRBD1	.	TRBV5-1	TRBJ2-2	CASSLGTGTGELFF	TGCGCCAGCAGCTTGGGGACAGGGACCGGGGAGCTGTTTTTT
.	many	TRBV4-3	TRBJ1-4	CASSRLGRRTRGEKLFF	TGCGCCAGCAGCCGCTTGGGACGCAGGACGCGGGGTGAAAAACTGTTTTTT
.	.	TRBV5-5	TRBJ2-2	CASSLNIGGELFF	TGTGCCAGCAGCTTAAATATCGGCGGGGAGCTGTTTTTT
TRBD1	.	TRBV20-1	TRBJ1-4	CSAPGQGVDEKLFF	TGCAGTGCTCCTGGACAGGGAGTAGATGAAAAACTGTTTTTT
.	many	TRBV7-2	TRBJ1-2	CASSSLASYGLDYGYTF	TGTGCCAGCAGCTCCCTGGCCAGCTATGGGCTGGACTATGGCTACACCTTC
.	many	TRBV7-3	TRBJ2-2	CASSPRPRDTGELFF	TGTGCCAGCAGCCCACGCCCCAGGGACACCGGGGAGCTGTTTTTT
TRBD1	.	TRBV29-1	TRBJ2-7	CSVGTGSSYEQYF	TGCAGCGTTGGGACAGGCTCTTCCTACGAGCAGTACTTC
TRBD2	many	TRBV28	TRBJ2-1	CASMGGSEQFF	TGTGCCAGCATGGGAGGGAGTGAGCAGTTCTTC
.	.	TRBV7-2	TRBJ1-1	CASSLVAREDTEAFF	TGTGCCAGCAGCTTAGTGGCGCGGGAGGACACTGAAGCTTTCTTT
TRBD2	.	TRBV11-2	TRBJ2-1	CASSLPASGTYNEQFF	TGTGCCAGCAGCTTACCCGCTAGCGGGACCTACAATGAGCAGTTCTTC